The 26 T cell receptor beta chains below were found in one sample sequenced in a study of Ad26.COV2.S vaccination and SARS-CoV-2 variants. Treatment: some 20 received Ad26.COV2.S at low or high dose, single or two shots; five or six received placebo; per-sample allocation not given. Day 63 after the first injection of vaccine or placebo was the sampling time. Sequencing used immunoSEQ multiplex PCR; TCRdb keeps in-frame clones, though not all of them. The sample carries hundreds of thousands of clones, roughly 87% recorded once. Sequencing used peripheral blood, obtained in a trial of Ad26.COV2.S vaccine versus placebo. Every receptor here comes from a person between 18 and 65 years old who received the Ad26.COV2.S COVID-19 vaccine or a placebo.

This chain uses TRBV30 with TRBJ1-2; D uncertain. CDR1 is GTSNPN, CDR2 SVGIG, per germline (reference sequence). CDR3 length: 12 amino acids. The germline V and J ends were trimmed by 4 bases and 3 bases, with 9 bases remaining between them. CDR3 sequence reads: CAWNRIDYGYTF. The CDR3 nucleotides read TGTGCCTGGAATCGTATTGACTATGGCTACACCTTC.

The chain carries TRBV2 and TRBJ2-7, with a possible D match to TRBD1 (5 bases). CDR3 length: 16 residues. Germline V gives CDR1 SNHLY, CDR2 FYNNEI. The germline V and J ends were trimmed by 0 bases and 4 bases, with 16 bases remaining between them. CDR3 DNA: TGTGCCAGCAGTGAAGCCCCCCGACAGTCCTTATACGAGCAGTACGTC. Encoded protein: CASSEAPRQSLYEQYV.

The V call is TRBV2, the J call TRBJ1-3, with D maybe TRBD1 (5 bases). Germline CDR1 and CDR2: SNHLY and FYNNEI. This CDR3 is 16 amino acids long. Trimming left V 6 bases short and J 4 bases short, with 19 bases between. The CDR3 DNA follows: TGTGCCAGCAGGCTTCTGGCAGGGTCAGGAGGAAACACCATATATTTT. This translates into CASRLLAGSGGNTIYF.

The chain combines TRBV5-6 with TRBJ2-1; D is ambiguous. The germline CDR1 and CDR2 sequences are SGHDT and YYEEEE. The CDR3 consists of 14 residues. Trimming took off 0 bases at V and 8 bases at J, with 12 bases between the two ends. In nucleotides, the CDR3 is TGTGCCAGCAGCTTGGCCTGGGTTATGCATGAGCAGTTCTTC. Protein product: CASSLAWVMHEQFF.

This chain joins TRBV19 and TRBJ2-4; 7 nucleotides line up with TRBD2. The germline V gene has CDR1 LNHDA and CDR2 SQIVND (reference sequence). The V segment lost 5 bases and the J segment 1 base; nucleotides outside the gene matches: 11. The CDR3 has 17 residues. The CDR3 DNA reads TGTGCCAGTAGTCGGGGGGAATGGTCGGTGGCCAAAAACATTCAGTACTTC. It encodes CASSRGEWSVAKNIQYF. Full variable domain (missing parts from reference TRBV19 and TRBJ2-4): DGGITQSPKYLFRKEGQNVTLSCEQNLNHDAMYWYRQDPGQGLRLIYYSQIVNDFQKGDIAEGYSVSREKKESFPLTVTSAQKNPTAFYLCASSRGEWSVAKNIQYFGAGTRLSVL.

This chain joins TRBV4-2 and TRBJ1-5, with unresolved D. The CDR3 length is 17 residues. Trimming removed 0 bases at V and 0 bases at J, with 12 bases between. Per germline, CDR1 LGHNA and CDR2 YNFKEQ. CDR3 DNA sequence: TGTGCCAGCAGCCAAGATAGAAAGGGTTATAGCAATCAGCCCCAGCATTTT. The encoded protein is CASSQDRKGYSNQPQHF.

The chain combines TRBV10-3 with TRBJ2-5, with D possibly TRBD1 on 5 matching bases. Trimming stripped 4 bases from V and 6 bases from J, with 24 bases between. This CDR3 spans 17 amino acids. Looked up from germline, CDR1 is ENHRY and CDR2 is SYGVKD. CDR3 loop: CAISADTYTGGMKTQYF. DNA for the CDR3: TGTGCCATCAGTGCGGACACCTATACTGGTGGAATGAAGACCCAGTACTTC.

The chain links TRBV7-9 to TRBJ1-1; D gene unclear. The length of the CDR3 is 14 residues. The ends were cut back, 5 bases at V and 3 bases at J, with 13 bases in the middle. Germline-derived CDR1 and CDR2 are SEHNR and FQNEAQ (reference sequence). DNA of the CDR3: TGTGCCAGCAGCCAAGGACTCATCGACACTGAAGCTTTCTTT. Amino acid sequence: CASSQGLIDTEAFF.

This sequence joins TRBV12-3 or TRBV12-4 and TRBJ1-2; no clear D. V was cut by 2 bases and J by 8 bases, with 9 bases left in between. CDR3 length equals 12 residues. CDR3 nucleotides: TGTGCCAGCAGTTTAATAGGGTGGGGCTACACCTTC. Amino acid sequence: CASSLIGWGYTF.

About this clone: The same CDR3 is also encoded by other DNA sequences in this sample. The gene calls are TRBV7-2 and TRBJ1-3, with no clear D. The germline V gene encodes CDR1 SGHTA and CDR2 FQGNSA. The germline V and J ends were trimmed by 1 base and 0 bases, with 7 bases remaining between them. The CDR3 has 15 amino acids. This chain's CDR3 is CASSLVGSSGNTIYF. The CDR3 DNA reads TGTGCCAGCAGCTTAGTAGGGAGCTCTGGAAACACCATATATTTT.

V and J are TRBV29-1 and TRBJ1-6; TRBD1 is a possible D gene (6 bases). CDR3 length equals 11 residues. Germline V gives CDR1 SQVTM, CDR2 ANQGSEA. Trimming left V 8 bases short and J 10 bases short, with 12 bases between. In nucleotides, the CDR3 is TGCAGCCCCGGACAGCACTCACCCCTCCACTTT. Protein product: CSPGQHSPLHF.

The gene calls are TRBV7-2 and TRBJ2-1, with D perhaps matching TRBD2 (5 bases). CDR1 and CDR2 from the germline V gene are SGHTA and FQGNSA. The V end lost 5 bases, the J end lost 4 bases, and 15 bases lay between the germline ends. The CDR3 spans 15 residues. The CDR3 sequence is CASSGALGPYNEQFF. As DNA, the CDR3 is TGTGCCAGCAGCGGCGCACTAGGCCCATACAATGAGCAGTTCTTC.

The rearrangement uses TRBV5-1 and TRBJ1-3; no clear D gene. With 0 bases removed from V and 2 bases from J, the gap between germline ends came to 9 bases. The germline CDR1 and CDR2 sequences are SGHRS and YFSETQ. CDR3 length: 15 amino acids. The CDR3 nucleotides read TGCGCCAGCAGCTTGGGGGGATACCCTGGAAACACCATATATTTT. As protein: CASSLGGYPGNTIYF.

This clone was picked up one time. The DNA of the CDR3 is TGCGCCAGCAGCCATGACGGTGACGAACTGTTTTTT. It is translated as CASSHDGDELFF. V and J are TRBV5-1 and TRBJ1-4; D is undetermined. This CDR3 comprises 12 residues. With 4 bases removed from V and 12 bases from J, the gap between germline ends came to 13 bases. Looked up from germline, CDR1 is SGHRS and CDR2 is YFSETQ.

This chain connects TRBV5-1 to TRBJ2-7; TRBD1 agrees at 8 bases. The V gene end was trimmed by 3 bases and the J gene end by 6 bases; junction bases not matched to a gene: 8. The CDR3 is 14 residues long. Germline CDR1 reads SGHRS; CDR2 reads YFSETQ. In nucleotides, the CDR3 is TGCGCCAGCAGCTCTCAGGGGGCGCCCGGCGAGCAGTACGTC. Its translation: CASSSQGAPGEQYV.

The gene calls are TRBV25-1 and TRBJ2-7; D is unresolved. The CDR3 has 14 amino acids. Between the trimmed V and J ends, which lost 3 bases and 2 bases, there was a span of 11 bases. Germline V gives CDR1 MGHDK, CDR2 SYGVNS. The CDR3 nucleotides are TGTGCCAGCAGTGATAGTGTTGACCCCTACGAGCAGTACTTC. Amino acids: CASSDSVDPYEQYF.

The chain couples TRBV7-8 to TRBJ1-2; 7 bases fit TRBD1. Germline assignment: CDR1 SGHVS and CDR2 FQNEAQ. V gave up 5 bases and J gave up 7 bases; unmatched junction bases: 10. The CDR3 contains 14 residues. As DNA, the CDR3 is TGTGCCAGCAGCCACAGGGGCCGCAGGGGTGGCTACACCTTC. Translating gives CASSHRGRRGGYTF.

The chain couples TRBV7-2 to TRBJ1-2; 12 nucleotides align to TRBD1. This CDR3 is 17 amino acids long. J was trimmed by 3 bases and V by 5 bases; bases with no gene match: 10. Germline-derived CDR1 and CDR2 are SGHTA and FQGNSA. The CDR3 nucleotides read TGTGCCAGCAGCCCTGCGGGACAGGGGGCCAGGGACTATGGCTACACCTTC. It encodes CASSPAGQGARDYGYTF.

The genes are TRBV11-2 and TRBJ1-1; tentative D call: TRBD1 (5 bases). Germline values: CDR1 SGHAT, CDR2 FQNNGV. This CDR3 has 15 amino acids. Trimming pared 0 bases from V and 4 bases from J, leaving 12 bases between. This CDR3 is CASSLDGTQGTEAFF. CDR3 bases: TGTGCCAGCAGCTTAGACGGGACCCAGGGCACTGAAGCTTTCTTT.

The chain recombines TRBV19 with TRBJ1-5; D ambiguous. Deletions cut 5 bases from V and 0 bases from J, with 17 bases between. Germline V gene lookup returns CDR1 LNHDA and CDR2 SQIVND (reference sequence). The CDR3 is 17 amino acids. CDR3 sequence: CASSGRGTANSNQPQHF. In DNA form, the CDR3 reads TGTGCCAGTAGTGGGCGGGGAACAGCTAATAGCAATCAGCCCCAGCATTTT.

V gene TRBV13 combines with J gene TRBJ2-5; TRBD1 aligns across 8 bases. The CDR3 totals 14 residues. CDR1 PRHDT and CDR2 FYEKMQ come from the germline V gene (reference sequence). V gave up 6 bases and J gave up 3 bases; unmatched junction bases: 6. This CDR3 reads CASRTSDREETQYF. The CDR3 DNA follows: TGTGCCAGCAGGACCTCGGACAGGGAAGAGACCCAGTACTTC. The full variable domain, completed using reference TRBV13 and TRBJ2-5, is AAGVIQSPRHLIKEKRETATLKCYPIPRHDTVYWYQQGPGQDPQFLISFYEKMQSDKGSIPDRFSAQQFSDYHSELNMSSLELGDSALYFCASRTSDREETQYFGPGTRLLVL.

V and J are TRBV7-3 and TRBJ1-3, with D uncertain. In germline, CDR1 is SGHTA, CDR2 FQGTGA. With 5 bases removed from V and 2 bases from J, the gap between germline ends came to 13 bases. The CDR3 consists of 15 residues. CDR3 DNA: TGTGCCAGCAGCCGTGATAGTGGGCCTGGAAACACCATATATTTT. It codes for CASSRDSGPGNTIYF.

The chain couples TRBV7-2 to TRBJ2-5; tentative D call: TRBD2 (5 bases). Trimming took off 4 bases at V and 2 bases at J, with 11 bases between the two ends. Germline lookup yields CDR1 SGHTA and CDR2 FQGNSA. CDR3 size: 14 residues. The CDR3 DNA follows: TGTGCCAGCAGCTCGAACGGAGGTCAAGAGACCCAGTACTTC. Its protein is CASSSNGGQETQYF.

V and J are TRBV6-6 and TRBJ2-5, with 11 bases that match TRBD2. Germline V gives CDR1 MNHNY, CDR2 SVGAGI (reference sequence). With V trimmed by 5 bases and J by 2 bases, 16 bases remained unmatched. The CDR3 is 19 amino acids. The CDR3 bases are TGTGCCAGCAGTCAGTGGGGACGGGGCGGACTAGCGGGTCAAGAGACCCAGTACTTC. It codes for CASSQWGRGGLAGQETQYF.

The rearrangement joins TRBV29-1 to TRBJ2-5; D might be TRBD1 (6 bases). Germline V gives CDR1 SQVTM, CDR2 ANQGSEA. V lost 6 bases and J 2 bases, leaving 10 bases between the germline ends. This CDR3 contains 12 residues. As DNA, the CDR3 is TGCAGCGTAAGGACAGCTCAAGAGACCCAGTACTTC. It encodes CSVRTAQETQYF. The whole variable domain, filled in from reference TRBV29-1 and TRBJ2-5, reads SAVISQKPSRDICQRGTSLTIQCQVDSQVTMMFWYRQQPGQSLTLIATANQGSEATYESGFVIDKFPISRPNLTFSTLTVSNMSPEDSSIYLCSVRTAQETQYFGPGTRLLVL.

The chain recombines TRBV2 with TRBJ2-3; 10 bases align to TRBD2. V was pared by 0 bases and J by 5 bases, with 8 bases of the junction left unmatched. Germline V CDR1 and CDR2: SNHLY, FYNNEI. This CDR3 spans 17 amino acids. This CDR3 is CASSEARGLASEDTQYF. DNA of the CDR3: TGTGCCAGCAGTGAAGCTCGGGGACTAGCGAGCGAAGATACGCAGTATTTT.